The entry that follows covers one T cell receptor beta chain sequence. The authors carried out high-throughput sequencing of TCR beta. They applied it to CD8+ and CD4+ T cells obtained from blood. TEMRA cells were FACS-enriched, while CD8+ and CD4+ T cells were negatively isolated. These data originate in a study of CD8 T cells in Susac syndrome. Germline V gene sequence: CDR1 MNHEY, CDR2 SVGEGT. V lost 4 bases to trimming and J lost 10 bases; unmatched junction nucleotides: 6. This CDR3 comprises 13 residues. An input of 0.5 to 1 ug of RNA was subjected to reverse transcription using random hexamers. The immunoSEQ assay covered 54 Vbeta and 13 Jbeta segments for CDR3. TCRdb used MiXCR to reprocess the immunoSEQ multiplex PCR reads, holding one entry per CDR3 protein. The top ten clones hold 0.08% of a sample with 150,000 to 200,000 distinct CDR3 sequences, 92% of them seen once.

This TCR came from a human donor in good health. The rearrangement links TRBV6-2 or TRBV6-3 to TRBJ1-5; 8 bases match TRBD1. Sample: CD4+ T cells from PBMCs. The CDR3 sequence: CASSSDRGGPQHF. As DNA, the CDR3 is TGTGCCAGCAGTTCCGACAGGGGAGGACCCCAGCATTTT.